The 25 T cell receptor beta chains below all came from one sample that was sequenced in a study of persistence of HIV-infected CD4 T cells. Sequencing used immunoSEQ version 4 in survey mode. Produced via immunoSEQ multiplex PCR; TCRdb's table is partial and in-frame only. Of 30,000 to 45,000 clones listed, about 83% were seen once; the top ten hold 5% to 6.5%. The stimulus was an HIV-1 Gag 15-mer peptide pool, 0.8 to 1 ug/peptide/mL. Sorted nonresponding memory CD4+ T cells were CD40L-negative, CD69-negative, CD45RO-high. No cognate antigen is known for these TCRs. The sample was cultured CD4+ T cells from PBMCs, taken from a patient who received antiretroviral therapy. Receptors originate from an adult with HIV. The donor label of this sample is uncertain.

The gene calls are TRBV3-1 (or the pseudogene TRBV3-2) and TRBJ2-3; 7 bases map to TRBD2. The germline V gene has CDR1 LGHDT and CDR2 YNNKEL (reference sequence). The length of the CDR3 is 16 residues. Trimming removed 4 bases from V and 1 base from J; junction bases left unmatched: 8. The CDR3 loop is CASSLSGGSGTDTQYF. CDR3 in DNA: TGTGCCAGCAGCCTCTCCGGGGGGTCGGGCACAGATACGCAGTATTTT.

The chain has TRBV29-1 and TRBJ2-7; 7 bases are a match to TRBD2. Germline V gives CDR1 SQVTM, CDR2 ANQGSEA. This CDR3 contains 11 residues. The CDR3 nucleotides read TGCTCGGCGGGGGAATTGTACGAGCAGTACTTC. Protein product: CSAGELYEQYF.

This clone has just one count. The gene calls are TRBV30 and TRBJ1-5; no reliable D call. Trimming shortened V by 2 bases and J by 2 bases, and 13 bases separated the two germline ends. CDR3 length: 15 amino acids. Germline assignment: CDR1 GTSNPN and CDR2 SVGIG (reference sequence). The CDR3: CAWSLSVVGNQPQHF. Written as DNA, the CDR3 is TGTGCCTGGAGTCTTTCGGTGGTTGGCAATCAGCCCCAGCATTTT.

V is TRBV9 and J is TRBJ1-2; TRBD1 aligns across 7 bases. The trim removed 3 bases at V and 3 bases at J, leaving 8 bases unmatched. The V gene's germline CDR1 is SGDLS and CDR2 YYNGEE. There are 15 residues in the CDR3. The CDR3 spells CASSGGPGQYYGYTF. The DNA for the CDR3 is TGTGCCAGCAGCGGAGGACCGGGACAGTACTATGGCTACACCTTC.

The chain employs TRBV5-1 and TRBJ2-7; D gene ambiguous. CDR1 SGHRS and CDR2 YFSETQ come from the germline V gene. V was trimmed by 0 bases and J by 6 bases, leaving 19 bases between them. The CDR3 is 16 residues long. In nucleotides, the CDR3 is TGCGCCAGCAGCTTGGCCGGAAGCTCCCAGGCAGGCGAGCAGTACTTC. Translating gives CASSLAGSSQAGEQYF.

The CDR3 DNA is TGTGCCAGCAGCCCCGGACCAGAGATGGCCAACGTCCTGACTTTC. Translation: CASSPGPEMANVLTF. This rearrangement joins TRBV7-3 to TRBJ2-6, with unresolved D. There are 15 residues in the CDR3. CDR1 and CDR2 (germline): SGHTA, FQGTGA. Between the trimmed V and J ends, which lost 5 bases and 6 bases, there was a span of 14 bases.

The chain links TRBV6-5 to TRBJ1-6, with 7 positions matching TRBD1. Germline lookup yields CDR1 MNHEY and CDR2 SVGAGI. The ends lost 6 bases at V and 10 bases at J; junction bases unmatched: 12. This CDR3 has 15 residues. The CDR3 loop reads CASRSPWDSSSPLHF. The CDR3 DNA is TGTGCCAGCAGGTCCCCCTGGGACAGCAGCTCACCCCTCCACTTT.

In this sample, this clone turned up once. The chain employs TRBV10-3 and TRBJ1-6; D may be TRBD1 (5 bases). CDR3 length: 14 residues. Trimming shortened V by 6 bases and J by 8 bases, and 14 bases separated the two germline ends. Per the germline V gene, CDR1 is ENHRY and CDR2 is SYGVKD. The CDR3 region has the DNA TGTGCCATCAGCCCCCAGGGAGGGGATTCACCCCTCCACTTT. It translates to CAISPQGGDSPLHF.

V usage is TRBV7-9 and J usage is TRBJ1-6; TRBD1 matches at 10 bases. Germline lookup yields CDR1 SEHNR and CDR2 FQNEAQ (reference sequence). This CDR3 has 14 amino acids. The V and J ends lost 4 bases and 9 bases, in that order; junction bases with no gene match: 3. The DNA of the CDR3 is TGTGCCAGCAGCTCCAGGACAGGGGGTTCACCCCTCCACTTT. Translated: CASSSRTGGSPLHF.

The chain combines TRBV24-1 with TRBJ2-3; 14 bases map to TRBD2. With 7 bases clipped from V and 1 base from J, the junction kept 3 bases outside the gene matches. From germline, CDR1 is KGHDR and CDR2 SFDVKD. CDR3 size: 16 residues. CDR3: CATRRTSGGRTDTQYF. The CDR3, as DNA: TGTGCCACCAGACGGACTAGCGGGGGGCGCACAGATACGCAGTATTTT.

The chain employs TRBV6-1 and TRBJ2-1; 12 nucleotides line up with TRBD2. This CDR3 has 19 amino acids. V gave up 1 base and J gave up 0 bases; unmatched junction bases: 7. CDR1 and CDR2 from the germline V gene are MNHNS and SASEGT. CDR3 sequence reads: CASSEEGLAGASSYNEQFF. CDR3 coding DNA: TGTGCCAGCAGTGAAGAGGGACTAGCGGGCGCAAGCTCCTACAATGAGCAGTTCTTC.

The J gene is TRBJ2-3, the V gene TRBV14, with 7 nucleotides matching TRBD1. After removal of 4 bases from V and 5 bases from J, the junction contained 6 bases not matched to a gene. The CDR3 runs 14 residues. Germline V CDR1 and CDR2: SGHDN, FVKESK. The CDR3 sequence is CASSRPGGQDTQYF. In DNA form, the CDR3 reads TGTGCCAGCAGCCGACCAGGGGGACAAGATACGCAGTATTTT.

V is TRBV19 and J is TRBJ1-5; a possible D gene is TRBD1 (6 bases). The ends were cut back, 7 bases at V and 7 bases at J, with 17 bases in the middle. The CDR3 length is 14 residues. CDR1 LNHDA and CDR2 SQIVND come from the germline V gene (reference sequence). In DNA, the CDR3 is TGTGCCAGTACCATTCCAGGGACAAGGCAGCCCCAGCATTTT. Its protein is CASTIPGTRQPQHF.

The chain carries TRBV9 and TRBJ2-1; 8 nucleotides align to TRBD2. This CDR3 contains 16 residues. The ends lost 1 base at V and 3 bases at J; junction bases unmatched: 6. CDR1 is SGDLS and CDR2 is YYNGEE in the germline V gene. The CDR3 bases are TGTGCCAGCAGCGTAAGATCGGGGGGGTACTACAATGAGCAGTTCTTC. Its translation: CASSVRSGGYYNEQFF.

J is TRBJ1-5 and V is TRBV4-1; perhaps TRBD1 as D (6 bases). Trimming cost V 4 bases and J 5 bases, with 18 bases left between them. This CDR3 comprises 16 residues. From germline, CDR1 is MGHRA and CDR2 YSYEKL. CDR3 loop: CASSRQGRGRDQPQHF. The CDR3 nucleotides are TGCGCCAGCAGCCGACAAGGCAGGGGAAGGGATCAGCCCCAGCATTTT.

The chain joins TRBV5-8 to TRBJ2-6; perhaps TRBD2 as D (5 bases). V lost 2 bases and J lost 0, with 12 bases in between. This CDR3 comprises 17 residues. Germline V gene sequence: CDR1 SGHTS, CDR2 YDEGEE. The CDR3 region has the DNA TGTGCCAGCAGCTTTGAGGGTGCCCTCTCTGGGGCCAACGTCCTGACTTTC. Protein sequence: CASSFEGALSGANVLTF.

J is TRBJ2-3 and V is TRBV4-2, with 7 bases that match TRBD1. There are 16 residues in the CDR3. CDR1 is LGHNA and CDR2 is YNFKEQ in the germline V gene. The ends lost 4 bases at V and 3 bases at J; junction bases unmatched: 10. CDR3: CASSRAGTDPTDTQYF. Written as DNA, the CDR3 is TGTGCCAGCAGCCGAGCCGGGACAGACCCTACAGATACGCAGTATTTT.

The chain has TRBV5-1 and TRBJ1-4, with D perhaps matching TRBD1 (5 bases). Per the germline V gene, CDR1 is SGHRS and CDR2 is YFSETQ. The CDR3 contains 15 residues. Trimming took 1 base from V and 3 from J, leaving 10 bases between them. As DNA, the CDR3 is TGCGCCAGCAGCTTGTTTGGGGACCCTAATGAAAAACTGTTTTTT. Amino acid sequence: CASSLFGDPNEKLFF. Full variable domain (remainder filled in from reference TRBV5-1 and TRBJ1-4): KAGVTQTPRYLIKTRGQQVTLSCSPISGHRSVSWYQQTPGQGLQFLFEYFSETQRNKGNFPGRFSGRQFSNSRSEMNVSTLELGDSALYLCASSLFGDPNEKLFFGSGTQLSVL.

V is TRBV6-6 and J is TRBJ2-1, with 8 bases lining up with TRBD1. After removal of 6 bases from V and 5 bases from J, the junction contained 6 bases not matched to a gene. This CDR3 spans 14 amino acids. Germline V lookup: CDR1 MNHNY, CDR2 SVGAGI (reference sequence). The CDR3 sequence is CASRKWTGNNEQFF. CDR3 coding DNA: TGTGCCAGCAGGAAATGGACAGGGAACAATGAGCAGTTCTTC.

DNA of the CDR3: TGTGCCAGCAGCCAAGGTCTAAGGGTATGGAACACTGAAGCTTTCTTT. Protein sequence: CASSQGLRVWNTEAFF. The chain joins TRBV14 to TRBJ1-1; D gene unclear. V was shortened by 1 base and J by 1 base, with 13 bases between the two germline ends. CDR3 size: 16 residues. CDR1 is SGHDN, CDR2 FVKESK, per germline.

The chain uses TRBV27 and TRBJ1-1; the D gene is possibly TRBD1 (5 bases). The CDR3 is 16 amino acids. V lost 3 bases, J lost 10 bases, and 24 bases lay in between. The V gene's germline CDR1 is MNHEY and CDR2 SMNVEV (reference sequence). The CDR3 spells CASSLFEGGAWGVAFF. CDR3 in DNA: TGTGCCAGCAGTTTGTTTGAAGGCGGCGCCTGGGGGGTAGCTTTCTTT.

The V call is TRBV7-8, the J call TRBJ2-3; TRBD2 matches at 7 bases. The CDR3 has 15 residues. V lost 1 base and J lost 1; bases outside the gene matches: 2. Germline CDR1 is SGHVS and CDR2 is FQNEAQ. CDR3 coding DNA: TGTGCCAGCAGCTTAGATCGGGGGGGCACAGATACGCAGTATTTT. Protein sequence: CASSLDRGGTDTQYF.

The chain recombines TRBV7-2 with TRBJ2-1; TRBD2 is a possible D gene (5 bases). The V gene lost 7 bases and the J gene lost 4 bases, with 17 bases spanning the gap. The germline V gene has CDR1 SGHTA and CDR2 FQGNSA. This CDR3 contains 15 residues. CDR3 in DNA: TGTGCCAGCACCGTAGACTCCGGGGTATACAATGAGCAGTTCTTC. This gives the protein CASTVDSGVYNEQFF.

The CDR3 region is CASGESGGGNQPQHF. The CDR3 coding sequence is TGTGCTAGTGGCGAATCAGGGGGGGGAAATCAGCCCCAGCATTTT. The V and J genes are TRBV12-5 and TRBJ1-5, with 7 bases aligning to TRBD1. J gave up 4 bases and V 6 bases, and 9 bases lay outside the gene matches. CDR3 length: 15 residues. Per germline, CDR1 LGHNT and CDR2 FRNRAP.

The genes are TRBV2 and TRBJ2-7, with a possible D match to TRBD1 (6 bases). Trimming stripped 9 bases from V and 1 base from J, with 19 bases between. CDR1 and CDR2 from the germline V gene are SNHLY and FYNNEI. The length of the CDR3 is 15 residues. The CDR3 sequence is CASRREGVTSYEQYF. The DNA of the CDR3 is TGTGCCAGTCGAAGAGAGGGGGTAACGTCCTACGAGCAGTACTTC.